This TCR beta chain originates from a study of post-analysis software for immune sequencing data (dated by TCRdb to between 2014 and 2016). In terms of the full investigation: Recorded disease courses included relapsing-remitting, secondary progressive and progressive-relapsing multiple sclerosis, with some patients lacking subtype annotation. A subset of samples was prepared in parallel using single-end sample barcoding, then pooled and co-amplified after Illumina adapter ligation. The multiple sclerosis patient repertoires were compared with more than 10 previously published healthy control repertoires from donors aged about 6 to 28 years. Points the paper makes about the study in general: The control group was slightly older than the multiple sclerosis patient group. Patients showed significantly higher frequencies than controls for a handful of TRBV segments, among them TRBV5-6, TRBV5-1 and TRBV20-1. Compared with controls, multiple sclerosis patients had significantly lower normalized Chao1 diversity, a finding suggesting substantial peripheral T-cell clonal expansion. Direct clustering with F measure revealed strong co-clustering of samples prepared in the same batch, which led to a batch-effect correction.

This clonotype was counted a few times. It has no known antigen specificity. No quality values exist for individual bases; no much larger clone is one base distant. TCR beta repertoires were profiled from peripheral blood of roughly twelve young patients with multiple sclerosis to demonstrate the VDJtools post-analysis software. The multiple sclerosis patients were children and adolescents ranging in age from roughly 6 to 15 years. Libraries were prepared through PCR. Sequencing was performed on an Illumina HiSeq 2500. Unique molecular identifiers were incorporated into TCR beta cDNA libraries to reduce PCR and sequencing biases. Per 1 to 10 million input T cells, around 500,000 cDNA molecules were obtained, such that each molecule approximated one T cell. The patient libraries were prepared and sequenced with the same protocol used for the earlier healthy control dataset. Samples belonging to the same batch were prepared together, multiplexed and sequenced on a shared HiSeq lane. In the original analysis: Raw barcoded reads were processed with MIGEC, and single-read molecular identifier groups were discarded before consensus assembly and CDR3 extraction. VDJtools was used for post-analysis of the clonotype tables, with diversity normalized by down-sampling every dataset to the smallest sample size. Repertoire overlap clustering matched CDR3 amino acid but not nucleotide sequences to correct batch-related cross-sample contamination. In-frame beta chains were kept once TCRdb had trimmed the public reads at Q25 with fastp and called clones with MiXCR. Rows matching on CDR3 protein sequence are summarized as one entry with the most common DNA and genes. These V and J calls rely on TCRdb rather than the paper's analysis. The table for this sample lists about 770,000 distinct CDR3 sequences; approximately 44% of them were counted only once. Around 4.7% of the sample is held by the ten biggest clonotypes.

The CDR3 holds 15 amino acids from the cysteine to the phenylalanine. CDR3 DNA only is kept here, 45 bases in frame from base 1. V is cut by 6 bases and J by 3 bases, and the space between the germline ends is 15 bases. The germline V gene yields WSHSY for CDR1 and SAAADI for CDR2. The source material was blood. The chain is encoded by TRBV10-2 joined to TRBJ1-5; possibly the D gene is TRBD1, per 5 matching bases. The origin of this receptor is a girl aged 5-17 years with multiple sclerosis. The CDR3 protein: CASRSSGGVNQPQHF. The sequence in DNA is TGCGCCAGCAGGAGCAGCGGAGGGGTCAATCAGCCCCAGCATTTT.